A single T cell receptor (beta chain) is shown here with its context. As yet, its antigen is unknown. CDR1 and CDR2 (germline): MGHRA, YSYEKL. V dropped 1 base and J dropped 4 bases, with 13 bases sitting between them. CDR3 length: 15 amino acids. This entry comes from a study of T cell repertoires in cytomegalovirus infection. TCRdb reprocessed the reads with MiXCR, giving one entry per CDR3 protein. The sample shows tens of thousands of distinct CDR3 sequences, under 55% of them seen only once. The chain is built from TRBV4-1 and TRBJ1-1, with D possibly TRBD1 on 5 matching bases. This sample comprised CD8+ T cells from cultured PBMCs, obtained from culture after CMV antigen stimulation. The clonotype comes from a human donor in good health (CMV status not recorded). Some clones in this sample may be carry-over from other donors' samples. The CDR3 region is CASSQVGGRITEAFF. The CDR3 DNA reads TGCGCCAGCAGCCAAGTCGGGGGACGTATCACTGAAGCTTTCTTT.